Below, one T cell receptor (beta chain) is given with its context. The antigen is unknown. The sample is drawn from a study of vaccination and CD4 T cells after COVID-19. Study-level background: Convalescent cases consisted of six males and four females, of whom two were Hispanic. The cells were exposed to overlapping spike peptides originating from SARS-CoV-2, HCoV-NL63, HCoV-OC43 and HCoV-229E for stimulation.

The assay that was used to sequence DNA from cultured CD4+ T cells was the Oncomine TCR Beta short-read assay. Investigators obtained genomic DNA by extraction from cultured CD4+ T cells. TCRdb analysed the PCR reads with MiXCR anew, one entry per CDR3 protein. This sample carries 4,500 to 5,500 distinct CDR3 sequences, 35% to 45% of them seen once, and the ten largest clones take approximately 30%. Documented treatment: roughly ten-day PBMC culture with coronavirus spike peptide pools or control peptides (ViraFEST assay). CD4+ T lymphocytes from the unexposed donor were collected before the COVID-19 pandemic (2011-2018). Sequenced: CD4+ T cells from blood, cultured in vitro. This TCR came from a human donor in good health.

The CDR3 reads CASSRGWGNTEAFF. For the CDR3, the DNA is TGTGCCAGCAGCCGCGGGTGGGGAAACACTGAAGCTTTCTTT. V gene TRBV5-5 combines with J gene TRBJ1-1; no definite D call. Germline loops: CDR1 SGHKS, CDR2 YYEKEE (reference sequence). This CDR3 has 14 residues. The V and J ends lost 4 bases and 2 bases respectively, with 12 bases between them.